These T cell receptor beta chains were read from a single sample in a study of long-term antiretroviral therapy in people with HIV. Data came from immunoSEQ multiplex PCR; TCRdb stores just in-frame clones and leaves some out. The repertoire holds 26,000 or so clones, with over 90% as singletons. Source: unsorted PBMCs, taken 6.2 years after starting antiretroviral therapy. Receptor source: a man aged 40-49 years with HIV. CDR3s include the opening cysteine and the closing phenylalanine or tryptophan. Each record gives: V gene, J gene, CDR3 protein.

TRBV7-8	TRBJ2-3	CASSLWVGSRDTQYF
TRBV4-2	TRBJ1-1	CASSQTGKGDTEAFF
TRBV18	TRBJ2-1	CASSPTNEQFF
TRBV7-2	TRBJ2-5	CASSRGTTSGFQETQYF
TRBV4-2	TRBJ2-2	CASSHPLGAGESGELFF
TRBV15	TRBJ1-5	CATSRGLNQPQHF
TRBV27	TRBJ1-4	CASSPDRGSGKLFF
TRBV9	TRBJ2-2	CASSLTSGTTEELFF
TRBV28	TRBJ1-1	CASSLRQLNTEAFF
TRBV5-5	TRBJ1-2	CASSSRKTYGYTF
TRBV7-2	TRBJ1-1	CASSAGQIRGLAFF
TRBV28	TRBJ2-7	CASSWGSQQYF
TRBV6-1	TRBJ2-7	CASSELAGIYEQYF
TRBV9	TRBJ2-7	CASSATSGSGLLRVSYEQYF
TRBV14	TRBJ2-1	CASNSLGTHEQFF
TRBV2	TRBJ1-2	CASSESGPRAGYTF
TRBV27	TRBJ2-3	CASSLFPPGVGPKGGTQDTQYF
TRBV29-1	TRBJ1-1	CSVEETGWQTEAFF
TRBV11-2	TRBJ1-1	CASSLWSNTEAFF
TRBV5-1	TRBJ2-7	CASTLLGTSGSRSPLEQYF
TRBV7-2	TRBJ2-2	CASSSSKEGWGDTGELFF
TRBV4-1	TRBJ1-2	CASSLGTGELTIYTF
TRBV27	TRBJ1-3	CASSLSSGAGNTIYF
TRBV5-1	TRBJ1-4	CASSLFGTGEEKLFF
TRBV7-6	TRBJ2-3	CASSSQLAGTTDTQYF
TRBV6-4	TRBJ1-6	CASSVGSYNSPLHF
TRBV6-6	TRBJ2-2	CASSYSAGVNTGELFF
TRBV30	TRBJ2-3	CAWSAAGGAGTQYF
TRBV10-3	TRBJ2-5	CAISEGGGVETQYF
TRBV27	TRBJ1-1	CASSLSGINTEAFF
TRBV27	TRBJ1-6	CASSYDKGVGNSPLHF
TRBV9	TRBJ2-1	CASSATSGSRNEQFF
TRBV11-1	TRBJ2-7	CASSPLWGQGYEQYF
TRBV29-1	TRBJ1-1	CSVDTGGRVAFF
TRBV7-8	TRBJ1-1	CASSLRAGAMEAFF
TRBV11-1	TRBJ1-1	CASSLGMNTEAFF
TRBV7-3	TRBJ2-1	CASSSNQGSSYNEQFF
TRBV6-5	TRBJ2-7	CASRRGPNYEQYF
TRBV5-6	TRBJ2-3	CASSFTVTRGTDTQYF
TRBV29-1	TRBJ2-7	CSGSRGGGYEQYF
TRBV9	TRBJ2-3	CASSRGGLDTQYF
TRBV7-8	TRBJ2-2	CASSLIIQGATGELFF
TRBV6-1	TRBJ2-1	CASSEVAMVNEQFF
TRBV27	TRBJ2-2	CASRAYPERRGQLFF
TRBV18	TRBJ2-7	CASSPRDTYEQYF
TRBV18	TRBJ2-5	CASSDSGSGGETQYF
TRBV5-5	TRBJ2-3	CASSSSPPTDTQYF
TRBV9	TRBJ2-5	CASSSYGAQETQYF
TRBV21-1	TRBJ2-1	CASSRRPGGRSDEQFF
TRBV29-1	TRBJ1-2	CSVQGPRGAYGYTF
TRBV29-1	TRBJ2-2	CSDWHRSSGELFF
TRBV7-9	TRBJ1-2	CASSLVGTAYGYTF
TRBV7-9	TRBJ2-7	CASSDVSAGYDEQYF
TRBV19	TRBJ2-2	CASSMWSGDGELFF
TRBV6-1	TRBJ1-5	CASRTGGNQPQHF
TRBV2	TRBJ2-7	CASSGGTGPNEQYF
TRBV9	TRBJ2-7	CASSVESGGSYEQYF
TRBV7-9	TRBJ1-5	CASSLQSQPQHF
TRBV4-2	TRBJ2-3	CASSQRSSSGRTDTQYF
TRBV7-9	TRBJ2-5	CASSSMGETQYF